The 16 T cell receptor beta chains below were found in one sample sequenced in a study of beta chain features in type 1 diabetes. The entirety of the isolated RNA underwent reverse transcription, so expressed TCRB transcripts were sequenced. Assay: immunoSEQ multiplex PCR; the TCRdb copy retains only in-frame clones and omits some. The data show fewer than 900,000 clones, with about 17% seen just once and about 0.02% held by the top ten. Sample: naive CD4+ T cells from blood. The origin of the receptors is a woman aged 18-29 years in good health.

The CDR3 bases are TGTGCCAGCAGCTTAGGAGAATCCCATGAGCAGTTCTTC. Its protein is CASSLGESHEQFF. The J gene is TRBJ2-1, the V gene TRBV11-2; no firm D call. This CDR3 is 13 amino acids long. The ends were cut back, 1 base at V and 8 bases at J, with 9 bases in the middle. Germline V gives CDR1 SGHAT, CDR2 FQNNGV. The full variable domain, its missing parts supplied by reference TRBV11-2 and TRBJ2-1, is EAGVAQSPRYKIIEKRQSVAFWCNPISGHATLYWYQQILGQGPKLLIQFQNNGVVDDSQLPKDRFSAERLKGVDSTLKIQPAKLEDSAVYLCASSLGESHEQFFGPGTRLTVL.

This chain joins TRBV7-2 and TRBJ2-1, with 8 bases identical to TRBD2. CDR1 and CDR2 (germline): SGHTA, FQGNSA. V gave up 6 bases and J gave up 1 base; unmatched junction bases: 5. There are 15 residues in the CDR3. The DNA of the CDR3 is TGTGCCAGCAGATCCGGGACTAGTTCCTACAATGAGCAGTTCTTC. Translating gives CASRSGTSSYNEQFF.

As to this clone: Other DNA sequences in the same sample also yield this CDR3. The rearrangement joins TRBV5-6 to TRBJ1-3, with no clear D. The CDR3 has 12 amino acids. V was shortened by 4 bases and J by 4 bases, with 6 bases between the two germline ends. Germline V CDR1 and CDR2: SGHDT, YYEEEE. CDR3 in amino acids: CASSPGGNTIYF. The CDR3 DNA sequence: TGTGCCAGCAGCCCCGGAGGAAACACCATATATTTT.

J is TRBJ2-7 and V is TRBV15; D may correspond to TRBD1 or TRBD2 (6 bases each). The germline V gene encodes CDR1 LNHNV and CDR2 YYDKDF (reference sequence). The CDR3 consists of 15 residues. Trimming took off 1 base at V and 0 bases at J, with 10 bases between the two ends. This CDR3 is CATSRVGGRSYEQYF. The CDR3, as DNA: TGTGCCACCAGCAGAGTCGGGGGCCGCTCCTACGAGCAGTACTTC.

The chain links TRBV2 to TRBJ2-2, with D possibly being TRBD2 (7 bases). Trimming removed 4 bases from V and 3 bases from J, with 9 bases in between. In germline, CDR1 is SNHLY, CDR2 FYNNEI. This CDR3 is 14 amino acids long. The CDR3, as DNA: TGTGCCAGCAGTGCGCGGGGGCACACCGGGGAGCTGTTTTTT. It yields the protein CASSARGHTGELFF.

The chain links TRBV6-5 to TRBJ1-1; 9 nucleotides agree with TRBD1. This CDR3 has 15 amino acids. V dropped 4 bases and J dropped 0; count of bases not matched to a gene: 3. Germline V CDR1 and CDR2: MNHEY, SVGAGI. The DNA of the CDR3 is TGTGCCAGCAGTTGGACAGGGGATATGAACACTGAAGCTTTCTTT. Encoded protein: CASSWTGDMNTEAFF.

The V call is TRBV19, the J call TRBJ1-5; TRBD1 aligns across 12 bases. The germline V gene has CDR1 LNHDA and CDR2 SQIVND (reference sequence). The trim removed 8 bases at V and 7 bases at J, leaving 15 bases unmatched. CDR3 length: 17 amino acids. The CDR3 DNA reads TGTGCCAGTGCCCGGGGGACAGGGGGCCTGACTGGCCAGCCCCAGCATTTT. Protein product: CASARGTGGLTGQPQHF.

The chain joins TRBV6-1 to TRBJ1-2; no reliable D call. The CDR3 is 14 residues long. Trimming shortened V by 0 bases and J by 4 bases, and 9 bases separated the two germline ends. The germline gives CDR1 MNHNS, CDR2 SASEGT. Here the CDR3 DNA reads TGTGCCAGCAGTGAAGCCCACCTTCTCTATGGCTACACCTTC. Residues: CASSEAHLLYGYTF.

This chain links TRBV28 with TRBJ2-3, with 11 bases that match TRBD1. Losses at the gene ends were 6 bases for V and 6 bases for J; bases not matched to a gene: 8. Germline V gives CDR1 MDHEN, CDR2 SYDVKM. This CDR3 comprises 15 residues. The CDR3 region is CASRGAGTGGDTQYF. CDR3 DNA: TGTGCCAGCAGGGGAGCCGGGACAGGGGGGGATACGCAGTATTTT.

The V and J genes are TRBV28 and TRBJ1-3; 9 nucleotides align to TRBD1. CDR3 length equals 16 residues. V gave up 4 bases and J gave up 3 bases; unmatched junction bases: 7. Germline V gene sequence: CDR1 MDHEN, CDR2 SYDVKM. The chain's CDR3 is CASSSGQGLGGNTIYF. CDR3 coding DNA: TGTGCCAGCAGTTCAGGACAGGGGTTGGGTGGAAACACCATATATTTT. The entire variable domain, with the rest obtained from reference TRBV28 and TRBJ1-3, is as follows: DVKVTQSSRYLVKRTGEKVFLECVQDMDHENMFWYRQDPGLGLRLIYFSYDVKMKEKGDIPEGYSVSREKKERFSLILESASTNQTSMYLCASSSGQGLGGNTIYFGEGSWLTVV.

The rearrangement uses TRBV5-1 and TRBJ2-5; possibly TRBD2 for D (5 bases). The CDR3 has 15 residues. With 1 base removed from V and 0 bases from J, the gap between germline ends came to 10 bases. Germline V gene sequence: CDR1 SGHRS, CDR2 YFSETQ. The DNA of the CDR3 is TGCGCCAGCAGCTTGTATGGAGGAAACCAAGAGACCCAGTACTTC. It translates to CASSLYGGNQETQYF. Complete variable domain (other parts from reference TRBV5-1 and TRBJ2-5): KAGVTQTPRYLIKTRGQQVTLSCSPISGHRSVSWYQQTPGQGLQFLFEYFSETQRNKGNFPGRFSGRQFSNSRSEMNVSTLELGDSALYLCASSLYGGNQETQYFGPGTRLLVL.

V is TRBV7-3 and J is TRBJ2-5, with D possibly matching TRBD1 (7 bases). V was cut by 4 bases and J by 5 bases, with 17 bases left in between. CDR1 is SGHTA and CDR2 is FQGTGA in the germline V gene. CDR3 size: 15 residues. For the CDR3, the DNA is TGTGCCAGCAGCTCGCTAGGGGGCGGGGATGAGACCCAGTACTTC. It yields the protein CASSSLGGGDETQYF. Variable domain in full (rest from reference TRBV7-3 and TRBJ2-5): GAGVSQTPSNKVTEKGKYVELRCDPISGHTALYWYRQSLGQGPEFLIYFQGTGAADDSGLPNDRFFAVRPEGSVSTLKIQRTERGDSAVYLCASSSLGGGDETQYFGPGTRLLVL.

This rearrangement joins TRBV5-1 to TRBJ2-1, with D tentatively TRBD1 (7 bases). Trimming removed 4 bases at V and 8 bases at J, with 22 bases between. Germline-derived CDR1 and CDR2 are SGHRS and YFSETQ. The CDR3 is 16 amino acids. CDR3 residues: CASSLGGQRGSDEQFF. The CDR3 DNA reads as TGCGCCAGCAGCCTGGGGGGACAGCGAGGGTCCGATGAGCAGTTCTTC. Full variable domain (outside the CDR3, taken from reference TRBV5-1 and TRBJ2-1): KAGVTQTPRYLIKTRGQQVTLSCSPISGHRSVSWYQQTPGQGLQFLFEYFSETQRNKGNFPGRFSGRQFSNSRSEMNVSTLELGDSALYLCASSLGGQRGSDEQFFGPGTRLTVL.

This clone was found a few times. Other DNA sequences within the sample encode an identical CDR3. The chain couples TRBV5-1 to TRBJ2-1; D ambiguous. This CDR3 spans 12 amino acids. CDR1 is SGHRS, CDR2 YFSETQ, per germline. V dropped 2 bases and J dropped 10 bases, with 10 bases sitting between them. CDR3 loop: CASSFRLGEQFF. Written as DNA, the CDR3 is TGCGCCAGCAGCTTCCGTCTCGGGGAGCAGTTCTTC.

The chain recombines TRBV7-2 with TRBJ2-1; TRBD1 is a possible D gene (7 bases). Germline CDR1 and CDR2: SGHTA and FQGNSA. The V and J ends lost 3 bases and 8 bases respectively, with 11 bases between them. CDR3 length: 13 residues. CDR3 sequence reads: CASSLFRGDEQFF. For the CDR3, the DNA is TGTGCCAGCAGCTTGTTCAGGGGGGATGAGCAGTTCTTC.

This chain joins TRBV28 and TRBJ2-6; weak D call: TRBD2 (7 bases). In germline, CDR1 is MDHEN, CDR2 SYDVKM. This CDR3 has 15 residues. The CDR3 DNA sequence: TGTGCAGGGGGGACTACCGGCTCTGGGGCCAACGTCCTGACTTTC. Translated: CAGGTTGSGANVLTF.